These T cell receptor beta chains were read from a single sample in a study of beta chain features in type 1 diabetes. The data were produced by immunoSEQ multiplex PCR, yet TCRdb's version contains in-frame clones alone and is incomplete. The data hold 600,000 or so clones, with more than 13% observed a single time. Sequencing was performed on naive CD4+ T cells from blood. All receptors come from a man aged 18 to 29 with type 1 diabetes. Each CDR3 is given with its conserved first and last residue.

CDR3 protein,V gene,CDR3 length
CASSPPGVGNEKLFF,TRBV18,15
CASSGQGGGYTF,TRBV19,12
CASSPGTLNTGELFF,TRBV6-5,15
CASSDQISYNEQFF,TRBV6-1,14
CASGPLGTIGYTF,TRBV5-6,13
CASSFLGNDLGGYTF,TRBV9,15
CASSEETDREQFF,TRBV6-1,13
CASSLGGSVAPYGYTF,TRBV9,16
CASGPPGGEQFF,TRBV12-5,12
CASSLGLAGGSTDTQYF,TRBV5-1,17
CSARGVVEQFF,TRBV20-1,11
CASSYSTGGTSYEQYF,TRBV6-5,16
CASSLNYDSPLHF,TRBV5-6,13
CASSRGGDVETQYF,TRBV7-2,14
CASTLAGRGDTQYF,TRBV11-2,14
CASSGHQGTLKAKLFF,TRBV9,16
CASSVGLAGTTQYF,TRBV7-6,14
CASSQVGGAANEQFF,TRBV4-1,15
CASSYGGQAKLFF,TRBV6-5,13
CASKPTGTYNEQFF,TRBV28,14
CASSARTTEAFF,TRBV19,12
CASSLDPGDNEQFF,TRBV5-1,14
CASSLALADSYNEQFF,TRBV7-9,16
CAILEYKGQNTEAFF,TRBV10-3,15
CASRRGNEQFF,TRBV9,11
CASSLQQGNEQFF,TRBV7-9,13
CASSQGTGQFF,TRBV16,11
CATSRGGLDTQYF,TRBV15,13
CASTWTVNTEAFF,TRBV9,13
CASSLSQGARTEAFF,TRBV4-1,15
CASSPWVHTDTQYF,TRBV18,14
CASSVAGERTDTQYF,TRBV9,15
CASSQEGTSGVYEQYF,TRBV4-1,16
CAWGHSSALGDEQFF,TRBV30,15
CASSTGLAGGSGELFF,TRBV11-2,16
CASSLRLNTEAFF,TRBV7-9,13
CASSPQEPRNHYGYTF,TRBV18,16
CASILRGPVLGKTQYF,TRBV21-1,16
CAWRLSLVTGGQFF,TRBV30,14
CASSGGVSGNGYTF,TRBV6-4,14
CASSPRMGNTEAFF,TRBV7-9,14
CSVSLLAAYEQYF,TRBV29-1,13
CASSSIRGGTEAFF,TRBV7-9,14
CASTLLTNEQYF,TRBV2,12
CASSMMTETYEQYF,TRBV19,14
CASSFTGRVNTGELFF,TRBV5-1,16
CAIAGTGPTDTQYF,TRBV10-3,14